This T cell receptor (beta chain) was documented in a study of vaccination and CD4 T cells after COVID-19. With V trimmed by 3 bases and J by 2 bases, 8 bases remained unmatched. Germline lookup yields CDR1 KGHDR and CDR2 SFDVKD. There are 16 residues in the CDR3. Oncomine TCR Beta short-read sequencing was applied to DNA from cultured CD4+ T cells. One entry per CDR3 protein results from TCRdb running MiXCR on the PCR reads. The sample yields approximately 3,200 distinct CDR3 sequences, approximately 80% seen once. Indicated treatment: roughly 10-day PBMC culture with coronavirus spike peptide pools or control peptides (ViraFEST assay). Cell culture was performed with under 2.5 million PBMCs per well in the presence of around 9.4 IU/ml IL-2 and 10 ug/ml peptide pools. About this clonotype itself: Its cognate antigen is unknown.

The clonotype originates from a human donor who had recovered from COVID-19. Sequenced input: CD4+ T cells from blood, cultured in vitro. The rearrangement joins TRBV24-1 to TRBJ1-1, with 7 nucleotides matching TRBD1. The CDR3 DNA reads as TGTGCCACCAGTGATATGACAGGGAGGCACAACACTGAAGCTTTCTTT. This gives the protein CATSDMTGRHNTEAFF.